The 21 T cell receptor beta chains below all came from one sample that was sequenced in a study of CD8+CD57+ T cells in acquired aplastic anemia. The study profiled TCR beta VDJ and CDR3 using genomic DNA as template. TCRdb itself ran the reads through MiXCR, one entry per CDR3 protein. The profile shows about 130,000 distinct CDR3 sequences, 48% of them singletons. Sample: sorted CD4+, CD8+, or CD8+CD57+ T cells (not recorded which) from PBMCs. These receptors all come from a human donor in good health, serving as a control.

The chain carries TRBV18 and TRBJ1-2; 9 nucleotides agree with TRBD1. This CDR3 spans 15 amino acids. Trimming at V came to 3 bases and at J to 3 bases, leaving 5 bases not matched to a gene. Per the germline V gene, CDR1 is KGHSH and CDR2 is LQKENI. The CDR3 sequence: CASSPTGQGHYGYTF. In DNA, the CDR3 is TGTGCCAGCTCACCTACGGGACAGGGCCACTATGGCTACACCTTC.

The chain links TRBV6-1 to TRBJ1-2, with TRBD1 identical over 9 bases. Germline V gives CDR1 MNHNS, CDR2 SASEGT. The trim removed 10 bases at V and 6 bases at J, leaving 9 bases unmatched. This CDR3 is built from 13 residues. The CDR3 reads CATMDRGSNGYTF. The CDR3 region has the DNA TGTGCCACCATGGACAGGGGAAGTAATGGCTACACCTTC.

The J gene is TRBJ2-2, the V gene TRBV19; D gene ambiguous. The CDR3 consists of 13 residues. Trimming pared 8 bases from V and 6 bases from J, leaving 13 bases between. Germline CDR1 LNHDA, CDR2 SQIVND (reference sequence). This CDR3 reads CASAVPGPGELFF. The CDR3 coding sequence is TGTGCCAGTGCAGTTCCCGGGCCCGGGGAGCTGTTTTTT.

The chain joins TRBV6-5 to TRBJ1-5, with 9 bases lining up with TRBD1. V lost 4 bases, J lost 6 bases, and 10 bases stayed unmatched. The germline V gene encodes CDR1 MNHEY and CDR2 SVGAGI. The CDR3 totals 16 residues. CDR3 DNA: TGTGCCAGCAGTTCCGGGACAGGGATCGTGGGTCAGCCCCAGCATTTT. Amino acid sequence: CASSSGTGIVGQPQHF.

This chain uses TRBV10-2 with TRBJ1-5; D call uncertain. Germline lookup yields CDR1 WSHSY and CDR2 SAAADI. V lost 6 bases to trimming and J lost 3 bases, with 12 bases between them. The CDR3 length is 14 residues. The CDR3 DNA reads TGCGCCAGCAGAGAGCCCGAACCCAATCAGCCCCAGCATTTT. Protein sequence: CASREPEPNQPQHF.

As for this clonotype: Germline and junction disagree at one end, which may indicate a read error. This sequence joins TRBV7-2 and TRBJ2-7; TRBD1 matches at 7 bases. The CDR3 is 15 residues long. Per germline, CDR1 SGHTA and CDR2 FQGNSA. The CDR3 DNA sequence: TGTGCCAGCAGCACCCGGACAGGTCTCGCCTACGAGCGGTACTTC. Amino acids: CASSTRTGLAYERYF.

This clonotype was detected ten times or more. The chain links TRBV19 to TRBJ1-4; 9 bases align to TRBD1. The CDR3 has 15 residues. With 5 bases clipped from V and 7 bases from J, the junction kept 8 bases outside the gene matches. Germline V CDR1 and CDR2: LNHDA, SQIVND (reference sequence). In nucleotides, the CDR3 is TGTGCCAGTAGTGCGGCCGGGACAGGGAGTGAAAAACTGTTTTTT. Amino acid sequence: CASSAAGTGSEKLFF.

The rearrangement uses TRBV11-2 and TRBJ1-6; D possibly corresponds to TRBD1 (6 bases). This CDR3 spans 16 amino acids. Germline V lookup: CDR1 SGHAT, CDR2 FQNNGV. V lost 2 bases and J lost 10, with 18 bases in between. The CDR3 DNA is TGTGCCAGCAGCTTAAGGCAGTCAGAAGGGGGATCACCCCTCCACTTT. Amino acids: CASSLRQSEGGSPLHF. Supplemented by reference TRBV11-2 and TRBJ1-6, the full variable domain reads EAGVAQSPRYKIIEKRQSVAFWCNPISGHATLYWYQQILGQGPKLLIQFQNNGVVDDSQLPKDRFSAERLKGVDSTLKIQPAKLEDSAVYLCASSLRQSEGGSPLHFGNGTRLTVT.

This clonotype was recorded many times. The genes are TRBV6-1 and TRBJ2-5; a weak D match, TRBD1 (5 bases). The V end lost 5 bases, the J end lost 2 bases, and 12 bases lay between the germline ends. The germline V gene encodes CDR1 MNHNS and CDR2 SASEGT. This CDR3 is built from 14 residues. The CDR3 is CASSQGASQETQYF. CDR3 nucleotide sequence: TGTGCCAGCAGTCAAGGGGCTTCACAAGAGACCCAGTACTTC.

This chain joins TRBV25-1 and TRBJ2-1, with TRBD1 as a possible D gene (6 bases). The CDR3 contains 15 residues. Germline lookup yields CDR1 MGHDK and CDR2 SYGVNS. The V end was cut by 8 bases, the J end by 9 bases, with 23 bases between. For the CDR3, the DNA is TGTGCCAGCTCGGCGGTCGGGACAAATCGCGCTGAGCAGTTCTTC. Protein product: CASSAVGTNRAEQFF.

The V call is TRBV7-2, the J call TRBJ2-7; 9 nucleotides agree with TRBD1. With 5 bases clipped from V and 6 bases from J, the junction kept 5 bases outside the gene matches. The CDR3 is made up of 13 amino acids. CDR1 is SGHTA and CDR2 is FQGNSA in the germline V gene. The CDR3 region has the DNA TGTGCCAGCAGCCCGGGACAGGGCGGCGAGCAGTACTTC. Translation: CASSPGQGGEQYF.

This clonotype came up many times. The J gene is TRBJ1-6, the V gene TRBV7-2; D not certain. The CDR3 runs 13 residues. Germline V gene data show CDR1 as SGHTA and CDR2 as FQGNSA. The V gene lost 1 base and the J gene lost 9 bases, with 7 bases spanning the gap. The CDR3 bases are TGTGCCAGCAGCTTAGAGAAGGCTTCACCCCTCCACTTT. This translates into CASSLEKASPLHF.

J is TRBJ2-1 and V is TRBV20-1; maybe TRBD1 (6 bases). Trimming took off 0 bases at V and 5 bases at J, with 14 bases between the two ends. CDR1 DFQATT and CDR2 SNEGSKA come from the germline V gene (reference sequence). The CDR3 is 15 amino acids. The CDR3 here is CSARDLRTANNEQFF. Written as DNA, the CDR3 is TGCAGTGCTAGAGATCTCCGGACAGCGAACAATGAGCAGTTCTTC.

Regarding this clonotype: The final CDR3 position lacks the conserved phenylalanine or tryptophan, pointing to a likely read error. The CDR3 DNA reads as TGCAGTGCTAAGGACAGGGGCCCTTCCCTTAAGGATTCACCCCTCCACTCT. It yields the protein CSAKDRGPSLKDSPLHS. The chain joins TRBV20-1 to TRBJ1-6; the match to TRBD1 covers 9 bases. The CDR3 extends over 17 amino acids. After removal of 4 bases from V and 8 bases from J, the junction contained 15 bases not matched to a gene. Per germline, CDR1 DFQATT and CDR2 SNEGSKA (reference sequence).

This sequence joins TRBV4-1 and TRBJ1-4; D may be TRBD1 (5 bases). The germline CDR1 and CDR2 sequences are MGHRA and YSYEKL. V was shortened by 4 bases and J by 3 bases, with 18 bases between the two germline ends. CDR3 length equals 17 residues. CDR3: CASSPSGARGANEKLFF. CDR3 sequence (DNA): TGCGCCAGCAGCCCCTCCGGGGCACGGGGAGCTAATGAAAAACTGTTTTTT.

This clonotype appeared once. The junction does not match germline at one end; this may be a read error. This rearrangement joins TRBV29-1 to TRBJ2-3; 8 nucleotides agree with TRBD2. Germline V gives CDR1 SQVTM, CDR2 ANQGSEA. This CDR3 is built from 16 residues. The CDR3 sequence is CSVSGLAGISTDTRYF. The DNA for the CDR3 is TGCAGCGTTTCAGGGCTAGCGGGCATCAGCACAGATACGCGGTATTTT.

The chain links TRBV6-5 to TRBJ2-5; D possibly corresponds to TRBD1 (7 bases). The CDR3 sequence is 15 residues long. Trimming removed 0 bases at V and 2 bases at J, with 10 bases between. The germline V gene encodes CDR1 MNHEY and CDR2 SVGAGI. The CDR3 DNA follows: TGTGCCAGCAGTTACTCGGCGGGACAGCAAGAGACCCAGTACTTC. Translated, it gives CASSYSAGQQETQYF.

Notes on this clonotype: At one boundary the junction diverges from the germline segment, which might be a read error. This sequence joins TRBV3-1 and TRBJ1-2; 7 bases agree with TRBD1. This CDR3 is built from 16 residues. The germline V gene has CDR1 LGHDT and CDR2 YNNKEL (reference sequence). CDR3 amino acids: CASQWTGETSNYGYTF. The CDR3 coding sequence is TGTGCCAGCCAGTGGACAGGAGAAACCTCTAATTATGGCTACACCTTC.

This clonotype was detected only a few times. An end of the junction does not agree with germline; a read error may underlie this. This chain links TRBV7-2 with TRBJ1-6, with 7 bases identical to TRBD1. This CDR3 has 15 amino acids. Germline V CDR1 and CDR2: SGHTA, FQGNSA. CDR3 region: CASSRRTGFNSPPHF. As DNA, the CDR3 is TGTGCCAGCAGCCGTAGGACAGGATTTAATTCACCCCCCCACTTT.

The genes are TRBV19 and TRBJ1-6, with D perhaps matching TRBD1 (5 bases). Germline CDR1 LNHDA, CDR2 SQIVND (reference sequence). The CDR3 totals 16 residues. V lost 2 bases and J 6 bases, leaving 14 bases between the germline ends. CDR3 amino acids: CASSIIGAQGNSPLHF. As DNA, the CDR3 is TGTGCCAGTAGTATAATCGGGGCGCAGGGTAATTCACCCCTCCACTTT.

In this sample, this clonotype turned up many times. This chain connects TRBV29-1 to TRBJ2-1; TRBD1 aligns across 10 bases. V was pared by 5 bases and J by 0 bases, with 1 base of the junction left unmatched. CDR1 SQVTM and CDR2 ANQGSEA come from the germline V gene. CDR3 length: 14 amino acids. The CDR3 nucleotides are TGCAGCGTTAGGGACAGGGGCTCCTACAATGAGCAGTTCTTC. Its protein is CSVRDRGSYNEQFF.